Below are 16 T cell receptor beta chains sequenced from a single sample in a study of T cell responses to AZD1222 COVID-19 vaccine. TCRdb keeps only in-frame clones here, not all; method: immunoSEQ multiplex PCR. The sample lists 150,000 to 170,000 clones, roughly nine tenths seen once, with approximately 20% in the top ten. This specimen consisted of peripheral blood, obtained on day 0 of AZD1222 vaccination. The source is an adult in good health.

The rearrangement links TRBV5-1 to TRBJ2-1, with D perhaps assigned TRBD1 or TRBD2 (5 bases each). Germline V CDR1 and CDR2: SGHRS, YFSETQ. The V end was cut by 7 bases, the J end by 4 bases, with 9 bases between. This CDR3 spans 12 amino acids. The CDR3 loop reads CASGDLYNEQFF. CDR3 bases: TGCGCCAGCGGGGACCTATACAATGAGCAGTTCTTC.

This chain connects TRBV10-3 to TRBJ2-7, with 7 bases that match TRBD2. Trimming removed 4 bases from V and 2 bases from J; junction bases left unmatched: 11. This CDR3 comprises 16 residues. Germline CDR1 is ENHRY and CDR2 is SYGVKD. The CDR3 region has the DNA TGTGCCATCAGTGGTGGCGGGAGCCTTAATGCCTACGAGCAGTACTTC. Translating it yields CAISGGGSLNAYEQYF.

This chain links TRBV19 with TRBJ1-1; D is perhaps TRBD1 (6 bases). The CDR3 has 14 amino acids. The ends were cut back, 4 bases at V and 1 base at J, with 10 bases in the middle. Germline CDR1 reads LNHDA; CDR2 reads SQIVND (reference sequence). DNA for the CDR3: TGTGCCAGTAGTACCGGGACACCGAACACTGAAGCTTTCTTT. This gives the protein CASSTGTPNTEAFF.

The chain combines TRBV5-1 with TRBJ2-7; 8 positions match TRBD1. Trimming took 4 bases from V and 0 from J; bases not matched to a gene: 6. This CDR3 is 15 amino acids long. Germline V gives CDR1 SGHRS, CDR2 YFSETQ. The CDR3 spells CASSSGTGVSYEQYF. CDR3 DNA sequence: TGCGCCAGCAGCAGTGGGACAGGCGTCTCCTACGAGCAGTACTTC.

This rearrangement joins TRBV5-6 to TRBJ2-4; 12 bases line up with TRBD1. V trimming: 2 bases; J trimming: 9 bases; junction bases outside the gene matches: 6. The CDR3 consists of 15 residues. CDR1 and CDR2 from the germline V gene are SGHDT and YYEEEE. The CDR3 nucleotides read TGTGCCAGCAGCTTCCTCGGGACAGGGGGCGCCATTCAGTACTTC. It codes for CASSFLGTGGAIQYF.

The chain couples TRBV9 to TRBJ1-1; weak D call: TRBD1 (6 bases). CDR1 is SGDLS and CDR2 is YYNGEE in the germline V gene. V was clipped by 2 bases and J by 5 bases, with 13 bases between them. The CDR3 spans 14 residues. In nucleotides, the CDR3 is TGTGCCAGCAGCGTCCAGGGGTGGGAAACTGAAGCTTTCTTT. It specifies CASSVQGWETEAFF. The variable domain in full, completed from reference TRBV9 and TRBJ1-1, reads DSGVTQTPKHLITATGQRVTLRCSPRSGDLSVYWYQQSLDQGLQFLIQYYNGEERAKGNILERFSAQQFPDLHSELNLSSLELGDSALYFCASSVQGWETEAFFGQGTRLTVV.

The chain has TRBV29-1 and TRBJ1-2; 7 bases align to TRBD1. Germline assignment: CDR1 SQVTM and CDR2 ANQGSEA. There are 12 residues in the CDR3. Trimming cost V 7 bases and J 3 bases; bases outside gene matches: 5. The DNA of the CDR3 is TGCAGCGCCCACGACAGGGACTATGGCTACACCTTC. Its translation is CSAHDRDYGYTF.

The chain employs TRBV11-1 and TRBJ1-1; D is ambiguous. The V end lost 2 bases, the J end lost 5 bases, and 12 bases lay between the germline ends. From germline, CDR1 is SGHAT and CDR2 FQDESV (reference sequence). The CDR3 runs to 14 residues. The CDR3 loop reads CASSLNQVETEAFF. CDR3 coding DNA: TGTGCCAGCAGCTTAAATCAGGTGGAAACTGAAGCTTTCTTT.

CDR3 sequence reads: CASSTTGVSEAFF. Here the CDR3 DNA reads TGTGCCAGTAGCACCACAGGGGTCTCTGAAGCTTTCTTT. The rearrangement joins TRBV19 to TRBJ1-1; 7 bases map to TRBD1. The CDR3 contains 13 residues. Germline V gene data show CDR1 as LNHDA and CDR2 as SQIVND (reference sequence). V dropped 6 bases and J dropped 6; count of bases not matched to a gene: 7. Drawing the rest from reference TRBV19 and TRBJ1-1, the complete variable domain is DGGITQSPKYLFRKEGQNVTLSCEQNLNHDAMYWYRQDPGQGLRLIYYSQIVNDFQKGDIAEGYSVSREKKESFPLTVTSAQKNPTAFYLCASSTTGVSEAFFGQGTRLTVV.

This chain uses TRBV7-6 with TRBJ1-1; 7 nucleotides align to TRBD1. The CDR3 loop spans 17 amino acids. V was pared by 5 bases and J by 0 bases, with 12 bases of the junction left unmatched. The V gene's germline CDR1 is SGHVS and CDR2 FNYEAQ. The CDR3 DNA reads TGTGCCAGCAGCAAGAGGGGACAGTCCTCAATGAACACTGAAGCTTTCTTT. Protein product: CASSKRGQSSMNTEAFF. Together with reference TRBV7-6 and TRBJ1-1, the CDR3 gives the full variable domain: GAGVSQSPRYKVTKRGQDVALRCDPISGHVSLYWYRQALGQGPEFLTYFNYEAQQDKSGLPNDRFSAERPEGSISTLTIQRTEQRDSAMYRCASSKRGQSSMNTEAFFGQGTRLTVV.

This chain links TRBV4-1 with TRBJ1-5, with D hard to call. CDR1 and CDR2 from the germline V gene are MGHRA and YSYEKL. Trimming cost V 5 bases and J 4 bases, with 15 bases left between them. This CDR3 contains 15 residues. The DNA for the CDR3 is TGCGCCAGCAGCTACCAAGAGCAGGATAATCAGCCCCAGCATTTT. This translates into CASSYQEQDNQPQHF.

The J gene is TRBJ2-5, the V gene TRBV2; 7 positions match TRBD1. V shed 11 bases and J 3 bases; nucleotides not matched to a gene: 6. CDR3 length equals 12 residues. From germline, CDR1 is SNHLY and CDR2 FYNNEI. CDR3 loop: CASRTGEETQYF. As DNA, the CDR3 is TGTGCCTCGAGGACAGGTGAAGAGACCCAGTACTTC. Drawing the rest from reference TRBV2 and TRBJ2-5, the complete variable domain is EPEVTQTPSHQVTQMGQEVILRCVPISNHLYFYWYRQILGQKVEFLVSFYNNEISEKSEIFDDQFSVERPDGSNFTLKIRSTKLEDSAMYFCASRTGEETQYFGPGTRLLVL.

This rearrangement joins TRBV10-2 to TRBJ1-3; TRBD1 matches 11 bases. Germline assignment: CDR1 WSHSY and CDR2 SAAADI. This CDR3 has 15 residues. With 5 bases clipped from V and 3 bases from J, the junction kept 3 bases outside the gene matches. CDR3: CASSRTGGNGNTIYF. The CDR3 coding sequence is TGCGCCAGCAGTCGGACAGGGGGCAATGGAAACACCATATATTTT.

The V gene is TRBV29-1, the J gene TRBJ2-7; TRBD1 agrees at 8 bases. CDR3 size: 13 residues. The trim removed 7 bases at V and 3 bases at J, leaving 8 bases unmatched. Germline CDR1 reads SQVTM; CDR2 reads ANQGSEA. In nucleotides, the CDR3 is TGCAGCGGGGGTGGGACAGGTCTCTACGAGCAGTACTTC. It is translated as CSGGGTGLYEQYF.

This rearrangement joins TRBV29-1 to TRBJ1-4; D possibly corresponds to TRBD1 (6 bases). V gave up 6 bases and J gave up 2 bases, with 13 bases separating them. This CDR3 comprises 14 residues. The germline V gene encodes CDR1 SQVTM and CDR2 ANQGSEA. DNA for the CDR3: TGCAGCGTGATCCTACAGGGCACTAATGAAAAACTGTTTTTT. This translates into CSVILQGTNEKLFF.

The chain joins TRBV11-3 to TRBJ1-3; D not resolved. Between the trimmed V and J ends, which lost 2 bases and 4 bases, there was a span of 6 bases. The CDR3 sequence is 13 residues long. The germline CDR1 and CDR2 sequences are SGHNT and YENEEA. The CDR3 spells CASSLTAGNTIYF. The CDR3 DNA is TGTGCCAGCAGCTTAACCGCCGGAAACACCATATATTTT.